Listed below are T cell receptor beta chains from one sample, sequenced in a study of PD-1 blockade in mismatch repair-deficient tumors. TCRdb keeps only in-frame clones here, not all; method: immunoSEQ multiplex PCR. There are 80,000 to 130,000 clones in the sample; about four fifths occur only once, and roughly 6.2% lies in the top ten. The source was peripheral blood, collected 36 weeks after starting pembrolizumab. These receptors were collected from an adult with mismatch repair-deficient cancer. The CDR3 runs from the conserved cysteine through the conserved F or W.

J,V,CDR3
TRBJ2-3,TRBV29-1,CSVEDFTARTDTQYF
TRBJ1-1,TRBV27,CASSFRGHVMNTEAFF
TRBJ2-7,TRBV29-1,CSVEEAGEQYF
TRBJ2-7,TRBV11-2,CASTPSASRYWQYF
TRBJ1-1,TRBV6-1,CASSVWDRGLNTEAFF
TRBJ2-7,TRBV2,CASTIAGNYEQYF
TRBJ2-3,TRBV13,CASSLGRSSGRLGATDTQYF
TRBJ2-1,TRBV14,CASSQGTSGYYRNEQFF
TRBJ1-1,TRBV10-3,CAISESLSNTEAFF
TRBJ1-4,TRBV25-1,CASSEGWDRIATNEKLFF
TRBJ1-1,TRBV5-4,CASSLGQQNTEAFF
TRBJ2-7,TRBV4-1,CASSPATDLYEQYF
TRBJ2-5,TRBV19,CASSTGDGKTQYF
TRBJ2-5,TRBV13,CASTRGRQETQYF
TRBJ2-3,TRBV19,CASSILAGPTDTQYF
TRBJ1-1,TRBV19,CASKGFSEAFF
TRBJ2-1,TRBV7-8,CASSLLAHNEQFF
TRBJ2-7,TRBV11-3,CASSLDINYEQYF
TRBJ2-7,TRBV10-2,CASNHALLDEQYF
TRBJ2-5,TRBV14,CASRGEVATQYF
TRBJ1-2,TRBV4-2,CASSGRQTTNYGYTF
TRBJ1-2,TRBV7-9,CASSLGEGDGYTF
TRBJ2-1,TRBV5-4,CASSLGGSDEQFF
TRBJ1-5,TRBV19,CASTPQGPGQPQHF
TRBJ1-1,TRBV7-9,CASSATGTALEEAFF
TRBJ2-7,TRBV10-2,CASRLGWSSYEQYF
TRBJ2-2,TRBV7-2,CASRWGGNTGELFF
TRBJ1-1,TRBV4-2,CASSQNSNTEAFF